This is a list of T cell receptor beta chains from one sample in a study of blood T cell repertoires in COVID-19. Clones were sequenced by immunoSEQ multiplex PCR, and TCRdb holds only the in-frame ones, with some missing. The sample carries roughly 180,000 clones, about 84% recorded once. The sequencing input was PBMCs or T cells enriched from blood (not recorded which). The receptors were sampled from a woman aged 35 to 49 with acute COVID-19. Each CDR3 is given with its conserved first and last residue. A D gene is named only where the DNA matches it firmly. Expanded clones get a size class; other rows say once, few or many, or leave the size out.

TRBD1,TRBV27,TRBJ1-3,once,TGTGCCAGCAGAGGTCAGGGGGCTGGAAACACCATATATTTT,CASRGQGAGNTIYF
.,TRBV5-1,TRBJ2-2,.,TGCGCCAGCAGCAATCCCCCGGGCGGGGAGCTGTTTTTT,CASSNPPGGELFF
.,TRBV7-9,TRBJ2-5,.,TGTGCCAGCAGCTTAGGGTCAGCGGGCCAAGAGACCCAGTACTTC,CASSLGSAGQETQYF
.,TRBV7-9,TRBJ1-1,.,TGTGCCAGCAGCTTAGGTGGGACCCGGGGGAGCACTGAAGCTTTCTTT,CASSLGGTRGSTEAFF
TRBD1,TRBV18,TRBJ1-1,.,TGTGCCAGCTCACCGCAAGGACAGGGGGCAACTGAAGCTTTCTTT,CASSPQGQGATEAFF
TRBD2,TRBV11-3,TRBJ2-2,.,TGTGCCAGCAGCCTTGGACTAGCGGGAGATGGCGGGGAGCTGTTTTTT,CASSLGLAGDGGELFF
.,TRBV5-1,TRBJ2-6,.,TGCGCCAGCAGCTTGGAACAGGTGTCGACTGGGGCCAACGTCCTGACTTTC,CASSLEQVSTGANVLTF
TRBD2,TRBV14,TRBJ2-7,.,TGTGCCAGCAGCCTTAATGGGGAGCGGGAGGGATTCTACGAGCAGTACTTC,CASSLNGEREGFYEQYF
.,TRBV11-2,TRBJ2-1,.,TGTGCCAGCAGCTCTCTAAATTTAACTAGATTTTCCGCCTACAATGAGCAGTTCTTC,CASSSLNLTRFSAYNEQFF
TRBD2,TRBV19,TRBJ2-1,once,TGTGCCAGTAGTCTACTAGCGGGAGGGATTAGCTACAATGAGCAGTTCTTC,CASSLLAGGISYNEQFF
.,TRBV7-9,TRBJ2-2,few,TGTGCCAGCAGCTTAGATAGCGGATACACCGGGGAGCTGTTTTTT,CASSLDSGYTGELFF
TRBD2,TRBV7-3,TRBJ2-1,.,TGTGCCAGCAGCTTATTGGGGAGGGTGGGGCCCCAAGAGCAGTTCTTC,CASSLLGRVGPQEQFF
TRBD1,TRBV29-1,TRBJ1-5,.,TGCAGCGTTAAGGGACAGGATAGCAATCAGCCCCAGCATTTT,CSVKGQDSNQPQHF
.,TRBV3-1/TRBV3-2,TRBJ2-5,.,TGTGCCAGCAGTCAAGCTACTTCGGAGACCCAGTACTTC,CASSQATSETQYF
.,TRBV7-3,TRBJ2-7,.,TGTGCCAGCAGCTTAGGCACAGGGGGGGGCTACGAGCAGTACTTC,CASSLGTGGGYEQYF
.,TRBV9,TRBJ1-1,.,TGTGCCAGCAGCGTGAGGGGGACTGAAGCTTTCTTT,CASSVRGTEAFF
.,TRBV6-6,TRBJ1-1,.,TGTGCCAGCAGTTACCTCGGGGGGGCGAACACTGAAGCTTTCTTT,CASSYLGGANTEAFF
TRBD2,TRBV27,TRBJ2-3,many,TGTGCCAGCAGTTTGTCAGCGGGAGCCGATACGCAGTATTTT,CASSLSAGADTQYF
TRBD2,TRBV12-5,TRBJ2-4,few,TGTGCTAGTGCATCTGGGGTCGGGGGGTTAGCCAAAAACATTCAGTACTTC,CASASGVGGLAKNIQYF
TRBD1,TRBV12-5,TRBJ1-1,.,TGTGCTAGTGGTCTCACAGGGGGTAGGAACACTGAAGCTTTCTTT,CASGLTGGRNTEAFF
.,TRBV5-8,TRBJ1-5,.,TGTGCCAGCAGCACCGGGACAAACAATCAGCCCCAGCATTTT,CASSTGTNNQPQHF
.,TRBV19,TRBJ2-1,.,TGTGCCAGTACTGACTTCAATACCAATGAGCAGTTCTTC,CASTDFNTNEQFF
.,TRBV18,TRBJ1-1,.,TGTGCCAGCTCACCACGAGGCGAAAGTGAAGCTTTCTTT,CASSPRGESEAFF